These 21 T cell receptor beta chains originate from one sample sequenced in a study of human T cells and chemical hapten exposure. A single record per CDR3 protein comes from TCRdb applying MiXCR to the RACE reads. The sample yields about 70,000 distinct CDR3 sequences, roughly 11% seen once. Noted time point: pre-sensitization, week 0. Treatment described: therapeutic diphenylcyclopropenone sensitization with weekly scalp DPC. This specimen was whole blood, taken in connection with sensitization to the hapten diphenylcyclopropenone (DPC). These receptors were obtained from a woman aged 45-65 years with alopecia areata. Some clones in this sample may be carry-over from other donors' samples.

At least ten counts were recorded for this clonotype. The chain employs TRBV7-3 and TRBJ1-1; no clear D. The CDR3 contains 14 residues. Trimming removed 2 bases at V and 1 base at J, with 8 bases between. The V gene's germline CDR1 is SGHTA and CDR2 FQGTGA. CDR3 coding DNA: TGTGCCAGCAGCTTAGGCGGGAAGAACACTGAAGCTTTCTTT. Amino acid sequence: CASSLGGKNTEAFF.

This sequence joins TRBV2 and TRBJ2-5; the match to TRBD1 covers 9 bases. J gave up 5 bases and V 4 bases, and 8 bases lay outside the gene matches. CDR3 length: 15 amino acids. Germline V gene data show CDR1 as SNHLY and CDR2 as FYNNEI. CDR3: CASSANRGLMETQYF. The CDR3, as DNA: TGTGCCAGCAGTGCCAACAGGGGGCTTATGGAGACCCAGTACTTC.

This clonotype was found a few times. V and J are TRBV6-1 and TRBJ2-7; D is perhaps TRBD1 (6 bases). CDR3 size: 14 residues. Germline assignment: CDR1 MNHNS and CDR2 SASEGT. Trimming shortened V by 6 bases and J by 0 bases, and 12 bases separated the two germline ends. The CDR3 DNA sequence: TGTGCCAGCAGGCAGACAGGCAGCTCCTACGAGCAGTACTTC. It yields the protein CASRQTGSSYEQYF.

This clonotype was detected many times. The chain couples TRBV18 to TRBJ2-5, with D maybe TRBD1 (6 bases). V was shortened by 0 bases and J by 6 bases, with 14 bases between the two germline ends. Germline loops: CDR1 KGHSH, CDR2 LQKENI. CDR3 size: 15 residues. The CDR3 sequence is CASSPPAGQSKTQYF. DNA for the CDR3: TGTGCCAGCTCACCACCGGCCGGACAGTCCAAGACCCAGTACTTC. Drawing the rest from reference TRBV18 and TRBJ2-5, the complete variable domain is NAGVMQNPRHLVRRRGQEARLRCSPMKGHSHVYWYRQLPEEGLKFMVYLQKENIIDESGMPKERFSAEFPKEGPSILRIQQVVRGDSAAYFCASSPPAGQSKTQYFGPGTRLLVL.

This clonotype was observed at least ten times. The rearrangement uses TRBV9 and TRBJ2-3, with D unresolved. Per germline, CDR1 SGDLS and CDR2 YYNGEE. The CDR3 runs 15 residues. Trimming pared 3 bases from V and 0 bases from J, leaving 11 bases between. The CDR3 loop is CASSAPRDSTDTQYF. The CDR3 bases are TGTGCCAGCAGCGCCCCCCGCGACAGCACAGATACGCAGTATTTT.

V is TRBV30 and J is TRBJ1-5; 7 nucleotides align to TRBD1. J gave up 0 bases and V 3 bases, and 8 bases lay outside the gene matches. CDR3 length equals 16 residues. Germline V gene sequence: CDR1 GTSNPN, CDR2 SVGIG (reference sequence). The CDR3 DNA reads TGTGCCTGGAGCGCGTTCGGGACAGATAGCAATCAGCCCCAGCATTTT. Protein product: CAWSAFGTDSNQPQHF.

The sample holds many counts of this clonotype. The V and J genes are TRBV6-6 and TRBJ1-1, with D perhaps TRBD1 (5 bases). CDR1 and CDR2 (germline): MNHNY, SVGAGI (reference sequence). The CDR3 has 13 amino acids. Between the trimmed V and J ends, which lost 2 bases and 4 bases, there was a span of 8 bases. In DNA form, the CDR3 reads TGTGCCAGCAGTTACAAGAGGGGCACTGAAGCTTTCTTT. Translation: CASSYKRGTEAFF.

This clonotype was recorded many times. This rearrangement joins TRBV29-1 to TRBJ1-6, with TRBD1 identical over 8 bases. CDR1 is SQVTM, CDR2 ANQGSEA, per germline. The CDR3 contains 14 residues. The V and J ends lost 6 bases and 10 bases, in that order; junction bases with no gene match: 11. The chain's CDR3 is CSVKGQGGESPLHF. The CDR3 nucleotides are TGCAGCGTAAAAGGACAGGGAGGGGAGTCACCCCTCCACTTT.

This clonotype was detected a few times. The V and J genes are TRBV30 and TRBJ1-2; 9 bases are shared with TRBD1. With V trimmed by 4 bases and J by 1 base, 7 bases remained unmatched. The V gene's germline CDR1 is GTSNPN and CDR2 SVGIG (reference sequence). The CDR3 consists of 15 residues. The CDR3 here is CAWNPGQGLNYGYTF. The CDR3 DNA sequence: TGTGCCTGGAACCCGGGACAGGGCCTTAACTATGGCTACACCTTC.

The chain carries TRBV4-2 and TRBJ1-3; 7 bases line up with TRBD1. From germline, CDR1 is LGHNA and CDR2 YNFKEQ. The ends lost 1 base at V and 4 bases at J; junction bases unmatched: 7. The CDR3 is 16 amino acids. The DNA for the CDR3 is TGTGCCAGCAGCCAAGTAACAGGGGATATCGGAAACACCATATATTTT. This gives the protein CASSQVTGDIGNTIYF.

Only a few counts were recorded for this clonotype. The chain joins TRBV5-1 to TRBJ2-1; TRBD2 matches at 12 bases. Trimming at V came to 4 bases and at J to 10 bases, leaving 6 bases not matched to a gene. In germline, CDR1 is SGHRS, CDR2 YFSETQ. This CDR3 region has 14 residues. Written as DNA, the CDR3 is TGCGCCAGCAGCCGACTAGCGGGAGATGGGGAGCAGTTCTTC. It codes for CASSRLAGDGEQFF.

The V gene is TRBV6-6, the J gene TRBJ1-5; 9 nucleotides align to TRBD1. V gave up 10 bases and J gave up 0 bases; unmatched junction bases: 10. Looked up from germline, CDR1 is MNHNY and CDR2 is SVGAGI (reference sequence). This CDR3 is built from 16 residues. The CDR3 spells CATSGTGLYSNQPQHF. Written as DNA, the CDR3 is TGTGCCACCTCCGGGACAGGGCTATATAGCAATCAGCCCCAGCATTTT.

This clonotype was seen a few times. The genes are TRBV3-1 and TRBJ2-1; 12 positions agree with TRBD1. Trimming cost V 2 bases and J 8 bases; bases outside gene matches: 7. CDR1 is LGHDT and CDR2 is YNNKEL in the germline V gene (reference sequence). There are 16 residues in the CDR3. CDR3 in amino acids: CASSQMGQGAKYEQFF. CDR3 nucleotides: TGTGCCAGCAGCCAAATGGGACAGGGGGCGAAATATGAGCAGTTCTTC.

The chain combines TRBV11-3 with TRBJ2-3, with TRBD1 matching over 8 bases. J was trimmed by 3 bases and V by 3 bases; bases with no gene match: 5. This CDR3 is built from 15 residues. Germline lookup yields CDR1 SGHNT and CDR2 YENEEA. The DNA for the CDR3 is TGTGCCAGCAGCTTCGGACAGGGTGTGACAGATACGCAGTATTTT. The encoded protein is CASSFGQGVTDTQYF.

Ten or more counts support this clonotype. The CDR3: CSAENPGQAREDTQYF. CDR3 nucleotides: TGCAGTGCTGAAAACCCGGGACAGGCACGGGAGGATACGCAGTATTTT. The rearrangement uses TRBV20-1 and TRBJ2-3; TRBD1 agrees at 8 bases. The CDR3 spans 16 residues. With 5 bases clipped from V and 6 bases from J, the junction kept 16 bases outside the gene matches. Germline V gene lookup returns CDR1 DFQATT and CDR2 SNEGSKA (reference sequence).

This clonotype has a count of ten or more. The V and J genes are TRBV4-3 and TRBJ2-5, with D perhaps matching TRBD1 (6 bases). This CDR3 comprises 15 residues. Germline V gene data show CDR1 as LGHNA and CDR2 as YSLEER. V lost 0 bases to trimming and J lost 2 bases, with 10 bases between them. The CDR3 DNA reads TGCGCCAGCAGCCAAGACATTACAGGGCAAGAGACCCAGTACTTC. Its translation is CASSQDITGQETQYF.

Points on this clonotype: This may be a read error, as it is one base from a much larger clone. The rearrangement links TRBV6-2 or TRBV6-3 to TRBJ2-1; D is perhaps TRBD2 (5 bases). This CDR3 spans 13 amino acids. From germline, CDR1 is MNHEY and CDR2 SVGEGT. CDR3 protein: CASSLIEGNEQSF. The CDR3 DNA sequence: TGTGCCAGCAGTCTCATAGAGGGCAATGAGCAGTCCTTC.

This clonotype was seen many times. The chain uses TRBV6-2 or TRBV6-3 and TRBJ1-2; D is unclear. The CDR3 covers 12 residues. Germline V CDR1 and CDR2: MNHEY, SVGEGT. Trimming left V 1 base short and J 10 bases short, with 10 bases between. The CDR3 coding sequence is TGTGCCAGCAGTTACTTAGCGGGCGACTACACCTTC. Its protein is CASSYLAGDYTF.

This clonotype was seen ten or more times. The chain recombines TRBV6-6 with TRBJ2-6; D is undetermined. Germline CDR1 is MNHNY and CDR2 is SVGAGI (reference sequence). The CDR3 has 18 amino acids. V lost 6 bases and J lost 0, with 18 bases in between. The DNA of the CDR3 is TGTGCCAGCAGACCCACGAGTTTCTCCTTCTCTGGGGCCAACGTCCTGACTTTC. Translation gives CASRPTSFSFSGANVLTF.

The rearrangement uses TRBV5-6 and TRBJ2-7; the D is unclear. The CDR3 loop spans 13 amino acids. V lost 0 bases and J 3 bases, leaving 7 bases between the germline ends. Germline V gene lookup returns CDR1 SGHDT and CDR2 YYEEEE. CDR3 amino acids: CASSLDDVYEQYF. The CDR3 region has the DNA TGTGCCAGCAGCTTGGACGACGTCTACGAGCAGTACTTC. Full variable domain (outside the CDR3, taken from reference TRBV5-6 and TRBJ2-7): DAGVTQSPTHLIKTRGQQVTLRCSPKSGHDTVSWYQQALGQGPQFIFQYYEEEERQRGNFPDRFSGHQFPNYSSELNVNALLLGDSALYLCASSLDDVYEQYFGPGTRLTVT.

This clonotype was seen a handful of times. This chain uses TRBV6-5 with TRBJ2-3, with 7 positions matching TRBD1. The CDR3 totals 14 residues. Germline values: CDR1 MNHEY, CDR2 SVGAGI. Trimming took 6 bases from V and 0 from J; bases not matched to a gene: 3. In nucleotides, the CDR3 is TGTGCCAGCAGGTTACAGGGGAGCACAGATACGCAGTATTTT. Its translation is CASRLQGSTDTQYF.